These T cell receptor beta chains were read from a single sample in a study of tumor-infiltrating lymphocytes in oesophageal squamous cell carcinoma. TCRdb re-called the PCR reads through MiXCR, storing one row per CDR3 protein. This table has roughly 13,000 distinct CDR3 sequences, roughly 47% appearing once. The sample consisted of blood. Receptors were obtained from a male donor with esophageal squamous cell carcinoma. The CDR3 runs from the conserved cysteine through the conserved F or W. A D gene is named only where the DNA matches it firmly. Size is stated for part of the rows, as once, few or many counts, or as a class when the clone is expanded.

j_call | d_call | clone_size | v_call | cdr3_nt | cdr3_aa
TRBJ1-2 | - | - | TRBV11-2 | TGTGCCAGCAGCTTGGACAAGAACTATGGCTACACCTTC | CASSLDKNYGYTF
TRBJ2-6 | - | - | TRBV6-1 | TGTGCCAGCAGCCGATCTGGTTTTCGGGTCCTGACTTTC | CASSRSGFRVLTF
TRBJ2-5 | - | few | TRBV7-6 | TGTGCCAGCAGCTTAGCGCGTGGGTACCAAGAGACCCAGTACTTC | CASSLARGYQETQYF
TRBJ2-1 | - | few | TRBV7-6 | TGTGCTAGCAGCTTAGTGGCTAGTAGCAATGAGCAGTTCTTC | CASSLVASSNEQFF
TRBJ2-2 | - | many | TRBV24-1 | TGTGCCACCAGTTTGAATAGCGGGAACACCGGGGAGCTGTTTTTT | CATSLNSGNTGELFF
TRBJ2-6 | - | few | TRBV4-2 | TGTGCCAGCAGCCAAGAAAGTTCGACCTCTGGGGCCAACGTCCTGACTTTC | CASSQESSTSGANVLTF
TRBJ2-1 | TRBD2 | - | TRBV6-2/TRBV6-3 | TGTGCCAGCAGTCGCCCTAGCGGGAGGGCCAATGAGCAGTTCTTC | CASSRPSGRANEQFF
TRBJ2-5 | TRBD2 | few | TRBV7-6 | TGTGCCAGCAGCTTAAGTTTATGGACTAGCGGGGCGAACAAAGAGACCCAGTACTTC | CASSLSLWTSGANKETQYF
TRBJ1-1 | TRBD1 | many | TRBV28 | TGTGCCACCTTAATAAGGGACAGAGAATTAGCTTTCTTT | CATLIRDRELAFF
TRBJ2-2 | - | - | TRBV27 | TGTGCCAGCACTTCCGCCGGGGAGCTGTTTTTT | CASTSAGELFF
TRBJ2-1 | - | many | TRBV6-1 | TGTGCCAGCAGAAGACCGTACAATGAGCAGTTCTTC | CASRRPYNEQFF
TRBJ2-5 | TRBD1 | few | TRBV7-8 | TGTGCCAGCAGCCTAGATGGGACAGGGTGGTTGGAGACCCAGTACTTC | CASSLDGTGWLETQYF
TRBJ2-1 | TRBD2 | - | TRBV7-2 | TGTGCCAGCAGCCTATCGGGACTAGCGTACAATGAGCAGTTCTTC | CASSLSGLAYNEQFF
TRBJ2-7 | - | medium-sized | TRBV7-6 | TGTGCCAGCAGCTCGCCCCGACCTGGTGACGAGCAGTACTTC | CASSSPRPGDEQYF
TRBJ2-1 | TRBD1 | - | TRBV7-6 | TGTGCTAGCAGCTCGGACAGGAACAATGAGCAGTTCTTC | CASSSDRNNEQFF
TRBJ2-7 | - | few | TRBV5-1 | TGCGCCAGCAGCCCGGGACTCAACCACAATGAGCAGTACTTC | CASSPGLNHNEQYF
TRBJ2-5 | - | - | TRBV7-7 | TGTGCTAGCAGCTTAGCAGTCGGGGGGCAGGAGACCCAGTACTTC | CASSLAVGGQETQYF
TRBJ2-7 | - | - | TRBV11-2 | TGTGCCAGCAGCTTGGGACCTTCTTACGAGCAGTACTTC | CASSLGPSYEQYF
TRBJ2-5 | - | medium-sized | TRBV7-3 | TGTGCCAGCAGCTTAATAGGGGGCGGGAGTGGAGAGACCCAGTACTTC | CASSLIGGGSGETQYF
TRBJ2-1 | - | few | TRBV7-2 | TGTGCCAGCAGCTCTGGCCTAGAGCAGTTCTTC | CASSSGLEQFF
TRBJ1-5 | - | - | TRBV2 | TGTGCCAGCCGAGGACACCGAAGCAATCAGCCCCAGCATTTT | CASRGHRSNQPQHF
TRBJ2-1 | TRBD2 | - | TRBV24-1 | TGTGCCACCAGAATGGGACTAGCGGGGAACAATGAGCAGTTCTTC | CATRMGLAGNNEQFF
TRBJ1-1 | - | - | TRBV5-8 | TGTGCCAGCAGCTTGGGGGTCTGGACTGAAGCTTTCTTT | CASSLGVWTEAFF
TRBJ2-1 | - | - | TRBV12-5 | TGTGCTAGTGGTTTGGCACCCCCGGGGTACTCCTACAATGAGCAGTTCTTC | CASGLAPPGYSYNEQFF
TRBJ2-1 | TRBD2 | large | TRBV7-2 | TGTGCCAGCATGAAATCGTGGGGGGCTAGCGGGAGGAGGTACAATGAGCAGTTCTTC | CASMKSWGASGRRYNEQFF
TRBJ2-7 | - | many | TRBV7-8 | TGTGCCAGCAGAACAGGACCCTACGAGCAGTACTTC | CASRTGPYEQYF
TRBJ2-1 | TRBD2 | - | TRBV7-9 | TGTGCCAGCAGTGGGACTAGCGGATACAATGAGCAGTTCTTC | CASSGTSGYNEQFF
TRBJ2-7 | - | few | TRBV19 | TGTGCCAGTAAGAGATCCTATAATTCACCCCTCCACTTC | CASKRSYNSPLHF
TRBJ2-1 | TRBD2 | - | TRBV6-6 | TGTGCCAGCAAAGTAACGAGCGGGAGTTTTTACAATGAGCAGTTCTTC | CASKVTSGSFYNEQFF
TRBJ1-2 | - | - | TRBV7-9 | TGTGCCAGCAGCCAGGGACATGGTAACTATGGCTACACCTTC | CASSQGHGNYGYTF
TRBJ1-4 | - | - | TRBV7-6 | TGTGCTAGCAGCTTAGCGGCAGGGGACTCCTACGAGCAGTTTTTT | CASSLAAGDSYEQFF
TRBJ2-1 | - | - | TRBV12-3/TRBV12-4 | TGTGCCAGCAGTTTGCGTGCTGGGCGGGTCGGGGAGCAGTTCTTC | CASSLRAGRVGEQFF
TRBJ2-1 | TRBD2 | many | TRBV12-3/TRBV12-4 | TGTGCCAGCAGAGAGAGCGGGAGGGACAATGAGCAGTTCTTC | CASRESGRDNEQFF
TRBJ1-1 | - | many | TRBV7-3 | TGTGCCAGCAGCTTCCAGGGAAGCACTGAAGCTTTCTTT | CASSFQGSTEAFF
TRBJ2-7 | - | medium-sized | TRBV7-9 | TGTGCCAGCAGCTTGCAGCGTACCTACGAGCAGTACTTC | CASSLQRTYEQYF
TRBJ2-5 | - | many | TRBV5-1 | TGCGCCAGCAGCTTGGCGTTCCAAGAGACCCAGTACTTC | CASSLAFQETQYF
TRBJ2-1 | - | many | TRBV5-1 | TGCGCCAGCAGCGATTCCCTAGCGACCAGCTACAATGAGCAGTTCTTC | CASSDSLATSYNEQFF
TRBJ2-5 | - | medium-sized | TRBV6-1 | TGTGCCAGCAGAAAACAGGAGACCCAGTACTTC | CASRKQETQYF
TRBJ2-6 | - | medium-sized | TRBV12-3/TRBV12-4 | TGTGCCAGCAGGGGCCCCTCTGGGGCCAACGTCCTGACTTTC | CASRGPSGANVLTF
TRBJ2-7 | - | - | TRBV6-9 | TGTGCCAGCAGTTTAGGCCAATGGACCTACGAGCAGTACTTC | CASSLGQWTYEQYF
TRBJ2-1 | TRBD2 | - | TRBV18 | TGTGCCAGCTCACCACCGTCGGGAGGGCTCTACAATGAGCAGTTCTTC | CASSPPSGGLYNEQFF
TRBJ2-5 | - | large | TRBV7-3 | TGTGCCAGCAGCTTAAACGGAGAGACCCAGTACTTC | CASSLNGETQYF
TRBJ2-2 | - | few | TRBV7-3 | TGTGCCAGCAGCTCCCAAGCGGGCCCGAACACCGGGGAGCTGTTTTTT | CASSSQAGPNTGELFF
TRBJ2-1 | TRBD2 | medium-sized | TRBV6-1 | TGTGCCAGCAGCCCCTCAGGGGTAGCGGGGTGGAATGAGCAGTTCTTC | CASSPSGVAGWNEQFF
TRBJ2-7 | - | few | TRBV7-8 | TGTGCCAGCAGCTTTGCCGGGGGCAGACTCTACGAGCAGTACTTC | CASSFAGGRLYEQYF
TRBJ2-6 | - | many | TRBV18 | TGTGCCAGCTCACAAGAAGCACGTTCCTCTGGGGCCAACGTCCTGACTTTC | CASSQEARSSGANVLTF
TRBJ2-3 | - | - | TRBV7-6 | TGTGCCAGCAGCTCACAGGGTCCAGATACGCAGTATTTT | CASSSQGPDTQYF
TRBJ2-7 | TRBD1 | - | TRBV6-6 | TGTGCCAGCAGTTCCAACGACAGGGAGTACGAGCAGTACTTC | CASSSNDREYEQYF
TRBJ2-5 | TRBD2 | many | TRBV12-3/TRBV12-4 | TGTGCCAGCAGCGCGACTAGCGAGGGCAACCAAGAGACCCAGTACTTC | CASSATSEGNQETQYF
TRBJ2-3 | TRBD2 | many | TRBV11-2 | TGTGCCAGCAGCCAGATGGGGCGGGAGCGGGCAGATACGCAGTATTTT | CASSQMGRERADTQYF
TRBJ2-2 | - | - | TRBV5-1 | TGCGCCAGCAGCGAAACGGGGGACAGCACCGGGGAGCTGTTTTTT | CASSETGDSTGELFF
TRBJ2-2 | - | - | TRBV7-8 | TGTGCCAGCAGCTTATTGCGGCTAGGGGGTTACACCGGGGAGCTGTTTTTT | CASSLLRLGGYTGELFF
TRBJ2-2 | TRBD2 | - | TRBV2 | TGTGCCAGCAGTTTCACTAGCGGGAGTAAGGCGAACACCGGGGAGCTGTTTTTT | CASSFTSGSKANTGELFF
TRBJ1-5 | - | many | TRBV6-2/TRBV6-3 | TGTGCCAGCAGTTACGACCGGGGAGTTAGCAATCAGCCCCAGCATTTT | CASSYDRGVSNQPQHF
TRBJ2-7 | - | few | TRBV4-1 | TGCGCCAGCAGTTACTATCGAGGGGGCCGAGTAGGTGGCGGGAGGTCCCACGAGCAGTACTTC | CASSYYRGGRVGGGRSHEQYF